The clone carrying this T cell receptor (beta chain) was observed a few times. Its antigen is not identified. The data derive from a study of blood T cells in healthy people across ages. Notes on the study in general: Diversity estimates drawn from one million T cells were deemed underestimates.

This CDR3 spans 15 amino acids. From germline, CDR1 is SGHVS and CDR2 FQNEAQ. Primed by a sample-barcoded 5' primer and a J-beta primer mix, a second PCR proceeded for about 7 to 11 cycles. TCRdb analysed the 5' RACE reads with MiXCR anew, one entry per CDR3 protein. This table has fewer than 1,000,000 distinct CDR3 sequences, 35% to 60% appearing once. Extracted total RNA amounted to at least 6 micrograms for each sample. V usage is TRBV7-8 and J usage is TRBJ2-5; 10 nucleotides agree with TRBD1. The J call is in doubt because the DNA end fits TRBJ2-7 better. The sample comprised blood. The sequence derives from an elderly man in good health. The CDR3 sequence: CASSQYRTGGYEQYF. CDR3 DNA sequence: TGTGCCAGCAGCCAATACCGGACAGGGGGCTACGAGCAGTACTTC.